A single sample is the source of the 28 T cell receptor beta chains below, sequenced in a study of blood T cell repertoires in COVID-19 (dated by TCRdb to between 2020 and 2021). The library relied on the immunoSEQ multiplex PCR assay. In TCRdb, the immuneACCESS table is reduced to in-frame sequences with V and J assigned. These tables do not hold every clone; where another copy was compared, an unresolved V gene accounts for under half, and the others remain unexplained. A total of around 160,000 clones appear in this sample, approximately 95% of them only once. The ten largest clonotypes hold around 2% of the sample. Sequencing input: peripheral blood. Receptors originate from a woman aged 60-75 years with COVID-19, enrolled during active disease.

The CDR3 bases are TGTGCCACCAGCAGAGTTCTGGGGGAGGACGGGGAGCTGTTTTTT. This sequence encodes CATSRVLGEDGELFF. The V and J genes are TRBV15 and TRBJ2-2, with TRBD2 as a possible D gene (6 bases). CDR3 length: 15 amino acids. Trimming pared 1 base from V and 7 bases from J, leaving 13 bases between. Germline V CDR1 and CDR2: LNHNV, YYDKDF (reference sequence).

This clone was detected only a few times. This chain joins TRBV21-1 and TRBJ1-2; TRBD1, the table's D call, lacks a check against the DNA. TRBV21-1 is given as a pseudogene. This CDR3 has 17 residues. The CDR3 DNA reads as TGTGCCAGCAGCACCTCCTCAGGGGTACCTTTAAATAGCGGCTACACCTTC. Its protein is CASSTSSGVPLNSGYTF.

The V gene is TRBV4-1, the J gene TRBJ2-1; 14 bases match TRBD2. CDR1 is MGHRA, CDR2 YSYEKL, per germline. With 5 bases clipped from V and 7 bases from J, the junction kept 4 bases outside the gene matches. The CDR3 has 15 amino acids. CDR3 region: CASSWGLAGDNEQFF. The CDR3, as DNA: TGCGCCAGCAGCTGGGGACTAGCGGGAGATAATGAGCAGTTCTTC.

This chain connects TRBV7-9 to TRBJ2-2, with 11 bases that match TRBD2. The CDR3 consists of 15 residues. J lost 4 bases, V lost 5 bases, and 3 bases had no gene match. The V gene's germline CDR1 is SEHNR and CDR2 FQNEAQ (reference sequence). For the CDR3, the DNA is TGTGCCAGCAGCCTTAGCGGGGGGGCCACCGGGGAGCTGTTTTTT. It is translated as CASSLSGGATGELFF.

The rearrangement links TRBV12-3 or TRBV12-4 to TRBJ2-5, with TRBD1 as a possible D gene (5 bases). The CDR3 extends over 13 amino acids. Deletions cut 1 base from V and 5 bases from J, with 8 bases between. The CDR3 loop is CASSLGRVETQYF. CDR3 DNA sequence: TGTGCCAGCAGTTTAGGCAGGGTTGAGACCCAGTACTTC.

The chain carries TRBV9 and TRBJ2-7, with 8 positions matching TRBD1. The ends lost 0 bases at V and 3 bases at J; junction bases unmatched: 2. CDR1 and CDR2 from the germline V gene are SGDLS and YYNGEE. The CDR3 has 14 amino acids. The CDR3 coding sequence is TGTGCCAGCAGCGTAGCAGGGGGCAACTACGAGCAGTACTTC. Translating gives CASSVAGGNYEQYF.

The rearrangement uses TRBV11-3 and TRBJ2-5; D is undetermined. Looked up from germline, CDR1 is SGHNT and CDR2 is YENEEA. The CDR3 has 14 amino acids. Trimming removed 1 base at V and 5 bases at J, with 11 bases between. The CDR3 loop is CASSLGSVAETQYF. The CDR3 nucleotides read TGTGCCAGCAGCTTAGGGTCGGTTGCGGAGACCCAGTACTTC.

The chain has TRBV2 and TRBJ1-1; 7 bases map to TRBD1. J gave up 1 base and V 6 bases, and 11 bases lay outside the gene matches. Germline V gene lookup returns CDR1 SNHLY and CDR2 FYNNEI. The CDR3 runs 16 residues. CDR3 region: CASSDQFRTGNTEAFF. The CDR3 nucleotides read TGTGCCAGCAGCGACCAATTTAGGACAGGGAACACTGAAGCTTTCTTT.

The chain joins TRBV18 to TRBJ1-4; no reliable D call. The germline CDR1 and CDR2 sequences are KGHSH and LQKENI. Trimming stripped 0 bases from V and 5 bases from J, with 7 bases between. The CDR3 is 14 residues long. CDR3 sequence: CASSPPGRNEKLFF. DNA for the CDR3: TGTGCCAGCTCACCACCGGGGAGAAATGAAAAACTGTTTTTT.

The chain is built from TRBV29-1 and TRBJ1-1; no firm D call. Germline V gene lookup returns CDR1 SQVTM and CDR2 ANQGSEA. V lost 6 bases to trimming and J lost 0 bases, with 8 bases between them. The CDR3 spans 12 residues. The CDR3 DNA reads as TGCAGCGTACTACCCTTGAACACTGAAGCTTTCTTT. It encodes CSVLPLNTEAFF.

The chain employs TRBV5-4 and TRBJ1-2, with 7 bases identical to TRBD1. The CDR3 is 16 amino acids. V gave up 1 base and J gave up 5 bases; unmatched junction bases: 11. In germline, CDR1 is SGHNT, CDR2 YYREEE (reference sequence). The CDR3 loop reads CASSLPGQELSYGYTF. CDR3 nucleotides: TGTGCCAGCAGCTTGCCCGGACAGGAATTGTCATATGGCTACACCTTC.

The V gene is TRBV18, the J gene TRBJ2-6; no reliable D call. The CDR3 loop spans 13 amino acids. The germline gives CDR1 KGHSH, CDR2 LQKENI. Trimming shortened V by 6 bases and J by 0 bases, and 3 bases separated the two germline ends. CDR3 sequence: CASSRSGANVLTF. CDR3 sequence (DNA): TGTGCCAGCTCCCGCTCTGGGGCCAACGTCCTGACTTTC.

The gene calls are TRBV19 and TRBJ1-5; D not resolved. Trimming stripped 10 bases from V and 1 base from J, with 20 bases between. The CDR3 totals 16 residues. Per germline, CDR1 LNHDA and CDR2 SQIVND (reference sequence). The CDR3 here is CATQERLFLSNQPQHF. The CDR3 region has the DNA TGTGCCACCCAAGAGCGGTTATTCTTAAGCAATCAGCCCCAGCATTTT. Supplemented by reference TRBV19 and TRBJ1-5, the full variable domain reads DGGITQSPKYLFRKEGQNVTLSCEQNLNHDAMYWYRQDPGQGLRLIYYSQIVNDFQKGDIAEGYSVSREKKESFPLTVTSAQKNPTAFYLCATQERLFLSNQPQHFGDGTRLSIL.

The count of this clone is one. This chain's CDR3 is CSGHQGAGEAFF. CDR3 nucleotide sequence: TGCAGCGGACACCAGGGGGCGGGTGAAGCTTTCTTT. The chain recombines TRBV29-1 with TRBJ1-1; TRBD1 matches at 8 bases. This CDR3 region has 12 residues. With 7 bases clipped from V and 7 bases from J, the junction kept 8 bases outside the gene matches. CDR1 is SQVTM, CDR2 ANQGSEA, per germline.

The gene calls are TRBV15 and TRBJ1-4, with 8 bases matching TRBD1. Per germline, CDR1 LNHNV and CDR2 YYDKDF (reference sequence). The CDR3 has 13 amino acids. The V gene end was trimmed by 6 bases and the J gene end by 7 bases; junction bases not matched to a gene: 4. The CDR3 sequence is CATSRTGFEKLFF. CDR3 nucleotide sequence: TGTGCCACCAGTAGGACAGGGTTTGAAAAACTGTTTTTT.

This clone was recorded a few times. The V call is TRBV19, the J call TRBJ2-3; possibly TRBD1 for D (5 bases). Trimming stripped 5 bases from V and 0 bases from J, with 12 bases between. This CDR3 is built from 15 residues. Per germline, CDR1 LNHDA and CDR2 SQIVND (reference sequence). The CDR3 sequence: CASSSMTVSTDTQYF. DNA for the CDR3: TGTGCCAGTAGTTCAATGACAGTGAGCACAGATACGCAGTATTTT.

The chain couples TRBV25-1 to TRBJ1-2; no firm D call. This CDR3 spans 12 amino acids. The germline CDR1 and CDR2 sequences are MGHDK and SYGVNS. With 6 bases removed from V and 4 bases from J, the gap between germline ends came to 9 bases. CDR3 nucleotide sequence: TGTGCCAGCAGATCTTCGAGCTATGGCTACACCTTC. This sequence encodes CASRSSSYGYTF.

V usage is TRBV6-5 and J usage is TRBJ1-4; D not certain. Germline V gene lookup returns CDR1 MNHEY and CDR2 SVGAGI. CDR3 length: 13 residues. V lost 8 bases to trimming and J lost 3 bases, with 10 bases between them. The CDR3 sequence: CASCPQSNEKLFF. CDR3 in DNA: TGTGCCAGCTGCCCACAGTCTAATGAAAAACTGTTTTTT.

The chain links TRBV6-1 to TRBJ1-3; unclear D gene. CDR3 length equals 18 residues. The V end lost 2 bases, the J end lost 0 bases, and 17 bases lay between the germline ends. Germline CDR1 is MNHNS and CDR2 is SASEGT. CDR3 sequence reads: CASSEQKLLLGSGNTIYF. The CDR3 DNA reads TGTGCCAGCAGTGAACAAAAACTACTGCTGGGCTCTGGAAACACCATATATTTT.

This rearrangement joins TRBV7-2 to TRBJ2-1, with 7 bases lining up with TRBD1. Trimming took 3 bases from V and 12 from J; bases not matched to a gene: 14. This CDR3 is 15 amino acids long. Germline-derived CDR1 and CDR2 are SGHTA and FQGNSA. CDR3 in DNA: TGTGCCAGCAGCTTCAAACAGGGGACCCCATCTGGGCAGTTCTTC. It encodes CASSFKQGTPSGQFF.

The chain links TRBV4-1 to TRBJ2-1, with a weak D call TRBD2 (5 bases). This CDR3 has 16 residues. Germline V CDR1 and CDR2: MGHRA, YSYEKL. Between the trimmed V and J ends, which lost 1 base and 7 bases, there was a span of 17 bases. The CDR3 protein is CASSQVPGKRGNEQFF. CDR3 bases: TGCGCCAGCAGCCAAGTTCCCGGGAAACGGGGTAATGAGCAGTTCTTC.

The CDR3 DNA follows: TGTGCCAGCAGCCCGAGCTATGGCTACACCTTC. This codes for CASSPSYGYTF. J is TRBJ1-2 and V is TRBV7-2; the D is unclear. The CDR3 extends over 11 amino acids. V was clipped by 5 bases and J by 4 bases, with 5 bases between them. In germline, CDR1 is SGHTA, CDR2 FQGNSA.

The table lists this clone with a count of one. The chain has TRBV2 and TRBJ1-2, with unresolved D. The germline V and J ends were trimmed by 6 bases and 3 bases, with 5 bases remaining between them. Per germline, CDR1 SNHLY and CDR2 FYNNEI. The CDR3 is made up of 11 amino acids. DNA for the CDR3: TGTGCCAGCAGCCGGGACTATGGCTACACCTTC. The encoded protein is CASSRDYGYTF. Full variable domain (remainder filled in from reference TRBV2 and TRBJ1-2): EPEVTQTPSHQVTQMGQEVILRCVPISNHLYFYWYRQILGQKVEFLVSFYNNEISEKSEIFDDQFSVERPDGSNFTLKIRSTKLEDSAMYFCASSRDYGYTFGSGTRLTVV.

The gene calls are TRBV9 and TRBJ1-4, with 8 bases that match TRBD1. The CDR3 is made up of 15 amino acids. Germline CDR1 and CDR2: SGDLS and YYNGEE. Trimming cost V 4 bases and J 11 bases; bases outside gene matches: 13. CDR3 protein: CASSTDGQGSKKLFF. CDR3 nucleotide sequence: TGTGCCAGCAGCACAGACGGACAGGGAAGTAAGAAACTGTTTTTT.

The chain uses TRBV7-2 and TRBJ1-1; TRBD1 might be the D (6 bases). From germline, CDR1 is SGHTA and CDR2 FQGNSA. This CDR3 has 14 amino acids. V was trimmed by 5 bases and J by 1 base, leaving 11 bases between them. The CDR3 loop is CASSAATGNTEAFF. The CDR3 DNA sequence: TGTGCCAGCAGCGCCGCGACAGGGAACACTGAAGCTTTCTTT. The whole variable domain, filled in from reference TRBV7-2 and TRBJ1-1, reads GAGVSQSPSNKVTEKGKDVELRCDPISGHTALYWYRQSLGQGLEFLIYFQGNSAPDKSGLPSDRFSAERTGGSVSTLTIQRTQQEDSAVYLCASSAATGNTEAFFGQGTRLTVV.

The chain is built from TRBV10-3 and TRBJ2-2, with TRBD2 matching over 7 bases. Germline CDR1 reads ENHRY; CDR2 reads SYGVKD. This CDR3 spans 15 amino acids. V lost 4 bases to trimming and J lost 0 bases; unmatched junction nucleotides: 2. CDR3 nucleotide sequence: TGTGCCATCAGTGTCCGGGGGGCGAACACCGGGGAGCTGTTTTTT. This encodes CAISVRGANTGELFF.

The chain links TRBV6-2 or TRBV6-3 to TRBJ2-7; D possibly corresponds to TRBD2 (6 bases). There are 13 residues in the CDR3. The germline V gene encodes CDR1 MNHEY and CDR2 SVGEGT. Trimming took 5 bases from V and 7 from J, leaving 15 bases between them. The CDR3: CASSTAGTREQYF. The CDR3 bases are TGTGCCAGCAGTACGGCGGGAACGAGGGAGCAGTACTTC.

The chain links TRBV7-8 to TRBJ1-1; D unresolved. The ends were cut back, 5 bases at V and 4 bases at J, with 14 bases in the middle. The CDR3 length is 14 residues. The germline CDR1 and CDR2 sequences are SGHVS and FQNEAQ. CDR3 DNA sequence: TGTGCCAGCAGCCGGATTATGAGGTTCACTGAAGCTTTCTTT. This gives the protein CASSRIMRFTEAFF.